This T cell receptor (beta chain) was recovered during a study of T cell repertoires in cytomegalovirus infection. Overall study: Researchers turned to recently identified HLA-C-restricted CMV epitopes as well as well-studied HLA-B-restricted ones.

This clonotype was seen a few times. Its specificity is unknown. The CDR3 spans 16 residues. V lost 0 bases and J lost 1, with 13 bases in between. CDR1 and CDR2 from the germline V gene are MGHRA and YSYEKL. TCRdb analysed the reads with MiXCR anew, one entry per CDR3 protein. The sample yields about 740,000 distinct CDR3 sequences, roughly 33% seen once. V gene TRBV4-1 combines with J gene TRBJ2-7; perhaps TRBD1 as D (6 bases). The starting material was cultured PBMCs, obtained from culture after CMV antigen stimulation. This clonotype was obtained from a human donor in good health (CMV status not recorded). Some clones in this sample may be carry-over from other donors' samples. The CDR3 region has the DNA TGCGCCAGCAGCCAAGAACTTGCAGGGGTTTCCTACGAGCAGTACTTC. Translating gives CASSQELAGVSYEQYF.